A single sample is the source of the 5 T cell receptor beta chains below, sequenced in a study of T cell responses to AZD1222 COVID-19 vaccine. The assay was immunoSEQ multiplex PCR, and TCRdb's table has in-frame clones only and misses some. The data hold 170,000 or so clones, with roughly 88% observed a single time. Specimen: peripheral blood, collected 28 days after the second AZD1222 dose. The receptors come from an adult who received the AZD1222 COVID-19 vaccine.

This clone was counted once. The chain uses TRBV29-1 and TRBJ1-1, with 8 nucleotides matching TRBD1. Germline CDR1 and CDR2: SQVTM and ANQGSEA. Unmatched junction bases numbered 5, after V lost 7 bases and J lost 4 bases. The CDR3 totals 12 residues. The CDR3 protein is CSADRGATEAFF. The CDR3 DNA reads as TGCAGCGCCGACAGGGGAGCCACTGAAGCTTTCTTT.

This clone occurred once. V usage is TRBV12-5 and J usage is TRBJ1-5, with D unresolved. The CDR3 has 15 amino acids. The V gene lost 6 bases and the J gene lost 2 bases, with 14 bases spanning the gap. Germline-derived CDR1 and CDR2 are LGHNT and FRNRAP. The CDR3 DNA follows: TGTGCTAGTGGCTTCCCGGGAGGCGGCAATCAGCCCCAGCATTTT. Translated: CASGFPGGGNQPQHF.

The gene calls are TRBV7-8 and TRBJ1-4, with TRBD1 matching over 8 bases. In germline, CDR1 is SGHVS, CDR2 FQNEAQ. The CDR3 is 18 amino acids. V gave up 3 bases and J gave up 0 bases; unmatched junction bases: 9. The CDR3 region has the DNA TGTGCCAGCAGCTTGTCAGGGGGCTTGACAGCAACTAATGAAAAACTGTTTTTT. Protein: CASSLSGGLTATNEKLFF.

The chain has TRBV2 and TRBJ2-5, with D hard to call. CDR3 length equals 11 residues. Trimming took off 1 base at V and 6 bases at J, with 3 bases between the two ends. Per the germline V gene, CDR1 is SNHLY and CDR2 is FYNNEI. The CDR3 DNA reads TGTGCCAGCAGTGAAGTCCAGACCCAGTACTTC. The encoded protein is CASSEVQTQYF.

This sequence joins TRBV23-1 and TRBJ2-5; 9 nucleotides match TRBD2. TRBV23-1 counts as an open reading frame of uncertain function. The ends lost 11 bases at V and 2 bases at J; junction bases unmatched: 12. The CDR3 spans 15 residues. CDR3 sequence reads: CAQHPLTSGQETQYF. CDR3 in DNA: TGCGCCCAGCACCCTTTGACTAGCGGTCAAGAGACCCAGTACTTC.